The T cell receptor beta chain described here comes from a study of cytomegalovirus exposure and HLA in healthy donors. Study-level background: Researchers previously reported finding 90 million to 130 million unique TCR beta sequences from 170 million or so T cells. Findings of the study overall: Sequencing had likely introduced a cluster of highly shared sequence variants as an artifact. Several V segments, TRBV6-2 and TRBV6-3 among them, could not be told apart and were dropped.

It was with 60 Vbeta and 13 Jbeta primers that the PCR ran. Assay: immunoSEQ multiplex PCR; the TCRdb copy retains only in-frame clones and omits some. The table includes some 120,000 clones, roughly four fifths detected once. Germline loops: CDR1 ENHRY, CDR2 SYGVKD. The CDR3 covers 13 residues. The germline V and J ends were trimmed by 6 bases and 7 bases, with 10 bases remaining between them. In this sample, this clone turned up once. Its antigen is not known. J is TRBJ1-6 and V is TRBV10-3; D is unclear. The sequence was collected from a young man in good health and CMV-seronegative. The sequencing input was PBMCs. The DNA for the CDR3 is TGTGCCATCAGAGAGGGAGGCAATTCACCCCTCCACTTT. Amino acid sequence: CAIREGGNSPLHF.